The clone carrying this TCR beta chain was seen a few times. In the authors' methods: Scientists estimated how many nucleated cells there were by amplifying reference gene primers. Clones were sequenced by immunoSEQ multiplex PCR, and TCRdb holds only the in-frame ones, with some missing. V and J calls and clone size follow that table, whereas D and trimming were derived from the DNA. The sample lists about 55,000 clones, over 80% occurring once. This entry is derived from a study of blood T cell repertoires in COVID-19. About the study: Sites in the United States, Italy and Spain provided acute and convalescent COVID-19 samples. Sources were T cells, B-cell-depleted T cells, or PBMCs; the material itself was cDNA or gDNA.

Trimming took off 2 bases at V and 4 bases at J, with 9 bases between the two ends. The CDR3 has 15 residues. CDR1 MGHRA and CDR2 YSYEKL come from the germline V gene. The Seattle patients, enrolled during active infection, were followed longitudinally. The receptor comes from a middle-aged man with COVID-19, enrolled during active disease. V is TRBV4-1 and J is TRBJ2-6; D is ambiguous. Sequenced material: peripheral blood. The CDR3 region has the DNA TGCGCCAGCAGCCAACCTACCACGGGGGCCAACGTCCTGACTTTC. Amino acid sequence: CASSQPTTGANVLTF.